Given below is one TCR beta chain in context. Antigen unknown. TCRdb recomputed calls from the reads with MiXCR, one row per CDR3 protein. This sample yields 160,000 or so distinct CDR3 sequences, of which roughly 20% are seen a single time; around a quarter belongs to the top ten. The data are from a study of T cell repertoires in cytomegalovirus infection. Study-wide context: CMV epitopes, recently identified HLA-C-restricted and well-studied HLA-B-restricted, were used. Public TCR beta signatures marked donors with CMV infection and the matching HLA. Findings and caveats of the study: HLA-C-restricted CMV clonotypes gave the most frequent clonotype in two of eight donors.

CDR1 and CDR2 from the germline V gene are MNHEY and SMNVEV (reference sequence). The length of the CDR3 is 14 residues. V was trimmed by 0 bases and J by 5 bases, leaving 8 bases between them. This clonotype was obtained from a human donor in good health (CMV status not recorded). Some clones in this sample may be carry-over from other donors' samples. The rearrangement joins TRBV27 to TRBJ2-1; maybe TRBD2 (5 bases). The starting material was CD8+ T cells from cultured PBMCs, obtained from culture after CMV antigen stimulation. The CDR3 spells CASSLSPGDNEQFF. The CDR3 nucleotides read TGTGCCAGCAGTTTATCGCCCGGGGACAATGAGCAGTTCTTC.